This T cell receptor beta chain stems from a study of blood T cell repertoires in COVID-19 (dated by TCRdb to about 2020). Regarding the study in general: Samples from collaborators originated in the United States, Italy and Spain and spanned both the acute and convalescent phases of COVID-19. A de-identified subject ID, COVID-19 status, age in years and sex were almost always included in the sample metadata. The samples were drawn from the first 160 participants of the ongoing ImmuneRACE study and from some 1,300 subjects provided by 6 global collaborators. Where available, HLA class I and class II types were taken from metadata supplied by the sample provider and were not determined by assay-based typing. The prospective study material was composed of cDNA or gDNA derived from T cells, B-cell-depleted T cells, or PBMCs. Subjects who had been exposed to COVID-19, were actively infected with it, or had recovered from it provided the deeply sampled blood TCRbeta repertoires that made up the dataset. The repertoires were made available in a free public database intended to serve as a resource for research on the immune response to SARS-CoV-2. The paper as a whole reports these results and caveats: The amount of clinical and demographic metadata varied by source and participant and was provided uncurated.

TCRbeta CDR3 regions were amplified from genomic DNA using the immunoSEQ Assay, a bias-controlled multiplex PCR. As for the original processing: Within the assay, amplification of reference gene primers was used to estimate how many nucleated cells each sample contained. To quantify the absolute abundance of each unique TCRbeta CDR3 rearrangement, sequence reads were collapsed and filtered. For each sample, productive Simpson clonality was calculated as the square root of Simpson's diversity index over productive rearrangements. The immuneACCESS repertoire file appears here via TCRdb, limited to in-frame rearrangements. These files lack a portion of the clones; in checked studies, under half of the deficit traces to unresolved V genes, and the cause of the others is not known. V and J calls and clone size come straight from that table; D and trimming were deduced from the DNA. The table for this sample lists some 300,000 clones; approximately 89% of them were counted only once. The top ten hold 6.9% of the sample.

A second Seattle source provided samples from volunteer blood donors who had recovered from COVID-19. Collaborating institutions collected whole blood in K2EDTA tubes following their own protocols. For TCRbeta analysis, collaborators shipped samples as frozen whole blood, isolated PBMCs, or DNA extracted from either of those sample types. A word on this clone: What antigen it recognizes has not been identified. Base-call qualities are not available, and no considerably larger clone is one nucleotide away.

Trimming costs V 10 bases and J 2 bases, and their ends lie 14 bases apart. Based on the germline V gene (reference sequence), the CDR1 and CDR2 sequences are MNHNY and SVGAGI. Inclusive of the bounding cysteine and phenylalanine, the CDR3 is 13 residues long. The read is trimmed to its CDR3 DNA, 39 bases read in frame from base 1. Sequenced: peripheral blood. This TCR derives from a woman in her thirties who had recovered from COVID-19. This receptor chain uses TRBV6-6 and TRBJ2-5, and TRBD1 may be the D gene, going by 5 matching bases. The nucleotide sequence is given as TGTGCCACCAGCCGACAGAAGCAAGAGACCCAGTACTTC. This encodes CATSRQKQETQYF.